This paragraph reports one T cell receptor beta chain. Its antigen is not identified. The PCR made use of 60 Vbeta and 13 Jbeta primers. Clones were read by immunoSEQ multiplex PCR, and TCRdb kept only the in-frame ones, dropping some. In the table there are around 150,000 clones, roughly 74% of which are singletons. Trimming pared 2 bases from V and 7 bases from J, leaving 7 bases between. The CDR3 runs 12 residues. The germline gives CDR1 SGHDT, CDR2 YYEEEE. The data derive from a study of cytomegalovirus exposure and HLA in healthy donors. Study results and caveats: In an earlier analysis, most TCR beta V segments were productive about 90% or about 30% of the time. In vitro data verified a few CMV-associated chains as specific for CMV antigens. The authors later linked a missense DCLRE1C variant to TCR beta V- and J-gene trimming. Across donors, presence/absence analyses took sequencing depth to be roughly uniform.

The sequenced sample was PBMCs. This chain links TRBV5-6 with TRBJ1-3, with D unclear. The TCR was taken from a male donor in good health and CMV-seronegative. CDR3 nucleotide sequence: TGTGCCAGCAGCTTAACGGGGAACACCATATATTTT. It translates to CASSLTGNTIYF.